Shown below are 3 T cell receptor beta chains from a single sample sequenced in a study of blood T cell repertoires in COVID-19. TCRdb's table, derived via immunoSEQ multiplex PCR, lists solely in-frame clones and lacks some. The sample gives 200,000 or so clones, about 86% of which show up once; 7.5% is in the top ten. Specimen: PBMCs or T cells enriched from blood (not recorded which). The source of these receptors is a man aged 40-49 years who had recovered from COVID-19.

This clone turned up a few times. J is TRBJ2-6 and V is TRBV5-1, with TRBD2 matching over 7 bases. This CDR3 comprises 16 residues. The V gene end was trimmed by 4 bases and the J gene end by 2 bases; junction bases not matched to a gene: 6. CDR1 is SGHRS, CDR2 YFSETQ, per germline. CDR3 in amino acids: CASSPGGGTGANVLTF. The CDR3 nucleotides read TGCGCCAGCAGCCCCGGCGGGGGTACTGGGGCCAACGTCCTGACTTTC.

The CDR3 region is CASSGQGARQPQHF. The CDR3 bases are TGTGCCAGCAGTGGACAGGGGGCAAGACAGCCCCAGCATTTT. J is TRBJ1-5 and V is TRBV2; TRBD1 agrees at 10 bases. The V gene's germline CDR1 is SNHLY and CDR2 FYNNEI. The CDR3 is 14 amino acids. Trimming at V came to 4 bases and at J to 7 bases, leaving 4 bases not matched to a gene. Supplemented by reference TRBV2 and TRBJ1-5, the full variable domain reads EPEVTQTPSHQVTQMGQEVILRCVPISNHLYFYWYRQILGQKVEFLVSFYNNEISEKSEIFDDQFSVERPDGSNFTLKIRSTKLEDSAMYFCASSGQGARQPQHFGDGTRLSIL.

This chain joins TRBV29-1 and TRBJ2-7; 10 bases map to TRBD1. With 7 bases clipped from V and 0 bases from J, the junction kept 3 bases outside the gene matches. Germline lookup yields CDR1 SQVTM and CDR2 ANQGSEA. The CDR3 runs to 13 residues. Here the CDR3 reads CSAGTGASYEQYF. In DNA, the CDR3 is TGCAGCGCCGGGACAGGGGCCTCCTACGAGCAGTACTTC.